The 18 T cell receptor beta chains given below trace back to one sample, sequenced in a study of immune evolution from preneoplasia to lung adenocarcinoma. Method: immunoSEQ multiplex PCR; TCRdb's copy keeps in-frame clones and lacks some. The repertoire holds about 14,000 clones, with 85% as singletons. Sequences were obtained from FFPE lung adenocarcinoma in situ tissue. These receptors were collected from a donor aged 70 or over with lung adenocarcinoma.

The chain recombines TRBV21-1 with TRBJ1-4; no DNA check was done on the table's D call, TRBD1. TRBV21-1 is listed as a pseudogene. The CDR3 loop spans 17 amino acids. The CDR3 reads CASSNLEGAAAYEKLFF. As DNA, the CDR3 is TGTGCCAGCAGCAATCTCGAGGGGGCTGCAGCTTACGAAAAACTGTTTTTT.

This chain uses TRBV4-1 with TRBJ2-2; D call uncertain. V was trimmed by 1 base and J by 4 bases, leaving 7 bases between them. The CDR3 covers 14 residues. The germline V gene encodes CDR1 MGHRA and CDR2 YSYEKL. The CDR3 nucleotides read TGCGCCAGCAGCCAAGTGGTGCGCACCGGGGAGCTGTTTTTT. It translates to CASSQVVRTGELFF.

In nucleotides, the CDR3 is TGCGCCAGCAGCATGACAGGGCCTGGGGCCAACGTCCTGACTTTC. Its translation is CASSMTGPGANVLTF. The V gene is TRBV5-1, the J gene TRBJ2-6; 7 bases fit TRBD1. Germline V gene data show CDR1 as SGHRS and CDR2 as YFSETQ. The CDR3 contains 15 residues. J gave up 2 bases and V 4 bases, and 3 bases lay outside the gene matches.

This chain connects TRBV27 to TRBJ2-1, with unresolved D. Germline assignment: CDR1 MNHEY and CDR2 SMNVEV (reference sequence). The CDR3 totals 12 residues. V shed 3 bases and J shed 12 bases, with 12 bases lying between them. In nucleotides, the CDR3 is TGTGCCAGCAGTTTCAACGCCCTCACGCAGTTCTTC. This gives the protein CASSFNALTQFF.

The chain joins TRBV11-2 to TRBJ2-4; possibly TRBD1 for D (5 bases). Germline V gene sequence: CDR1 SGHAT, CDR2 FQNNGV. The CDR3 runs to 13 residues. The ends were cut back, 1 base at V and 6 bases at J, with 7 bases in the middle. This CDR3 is CASSLGQGNIQYF. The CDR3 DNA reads TGTGCCAGCAGCTTAGGTCAGGGAAACATTCAGTACTTC.

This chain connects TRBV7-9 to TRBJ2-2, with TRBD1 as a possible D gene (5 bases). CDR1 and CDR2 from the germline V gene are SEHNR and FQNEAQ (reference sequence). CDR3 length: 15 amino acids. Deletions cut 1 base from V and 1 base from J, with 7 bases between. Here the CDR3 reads CASSLGDRNTGELFF. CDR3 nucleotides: TGTGCCAGCAGCTTAGGCGACAGGAACACCGGGGAGCTGTTTTTT.

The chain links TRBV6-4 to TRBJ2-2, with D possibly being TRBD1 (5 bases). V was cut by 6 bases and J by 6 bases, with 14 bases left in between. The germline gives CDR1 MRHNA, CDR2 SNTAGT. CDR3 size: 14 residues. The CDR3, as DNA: TGTGCCAGCAGAGGACACGAACGGTCCGGGGAGCTGTTTTTT. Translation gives CASRGHERSGELFF.

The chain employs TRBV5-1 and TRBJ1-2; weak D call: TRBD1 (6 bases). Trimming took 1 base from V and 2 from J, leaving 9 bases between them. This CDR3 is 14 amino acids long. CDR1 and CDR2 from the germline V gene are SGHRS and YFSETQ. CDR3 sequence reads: CASSLQGKNYGYTF. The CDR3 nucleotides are TGCGCCAGCAGCTTGCAGGGGAAGAACTATGGCTACACCTTC. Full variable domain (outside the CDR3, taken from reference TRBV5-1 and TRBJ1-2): KAGVTQTPRYLIKTRGQQVTLSCSPISGHRSVSWYQQTPGQGLQFLFEYFSETQRNKGNFPGRFSGRQFSNSRSEMNVSTLELGDSALYLCASSLQGKNYGYTFGSGTRLTVV.

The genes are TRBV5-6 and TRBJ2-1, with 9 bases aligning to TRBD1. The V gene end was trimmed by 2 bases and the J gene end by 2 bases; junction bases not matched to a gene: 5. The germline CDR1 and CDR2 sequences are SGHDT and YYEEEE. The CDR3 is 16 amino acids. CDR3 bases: TGTGCCAGCAGCTTTCTGGACAGGGGCCCCTACAATGAGCAGTTCTTC. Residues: CASSFLDRGPYNEQFF.

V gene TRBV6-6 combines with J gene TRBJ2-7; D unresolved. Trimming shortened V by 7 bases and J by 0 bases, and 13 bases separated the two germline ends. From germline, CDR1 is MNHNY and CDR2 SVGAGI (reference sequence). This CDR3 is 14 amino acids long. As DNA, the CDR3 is TGTGCCAGCACCCTAGGAGCGAGCTCCTACGAGCAGTACTTC. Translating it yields CASTLGASSYEQYF.

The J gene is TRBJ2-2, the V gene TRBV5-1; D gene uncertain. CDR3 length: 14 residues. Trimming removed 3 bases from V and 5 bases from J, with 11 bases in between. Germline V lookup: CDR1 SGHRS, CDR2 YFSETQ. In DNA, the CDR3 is TGCGCCAGCAGCTATTCGACTCGTACCGGGGAGCTGTTTTTT. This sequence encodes CASSYSTRTGELFF.

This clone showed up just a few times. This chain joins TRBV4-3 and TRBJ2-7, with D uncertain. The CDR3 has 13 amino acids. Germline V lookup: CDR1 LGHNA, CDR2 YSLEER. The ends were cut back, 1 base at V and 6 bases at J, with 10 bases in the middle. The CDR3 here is CASSQVVMGEQYF. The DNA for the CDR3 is TGCGCCAGCAGCCAAGTCGTCATGGGCGAGCAGTACTTC.

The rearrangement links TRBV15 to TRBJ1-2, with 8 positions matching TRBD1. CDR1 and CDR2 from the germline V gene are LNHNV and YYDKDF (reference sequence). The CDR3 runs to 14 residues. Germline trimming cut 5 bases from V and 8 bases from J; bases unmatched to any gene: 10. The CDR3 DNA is TGTGCCACCAGCCGACCTGGGACAGGTCAAGGCTACACCTTC. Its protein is CATSRPGTGQGYTF.

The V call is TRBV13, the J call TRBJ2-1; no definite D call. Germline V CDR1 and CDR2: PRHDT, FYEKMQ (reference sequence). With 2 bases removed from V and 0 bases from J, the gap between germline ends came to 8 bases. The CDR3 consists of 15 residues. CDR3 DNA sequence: TGTGCCAGCAGCTTAAGGGAAAGCTCCTACAATGAGCAGTTCTTC. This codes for CASSLRESSYNEQFF. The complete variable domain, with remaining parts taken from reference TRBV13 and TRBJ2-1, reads AAGVIQSPRHLIKEKRETATLKCYPIPRHDTVYWYQQGPGQDPQFLISFYEKMQSDKGSIPDRFSAQQFSDYHSELNMSSLELGDSALYFCASSLRESSYNEQFFGPGTRLTVL.

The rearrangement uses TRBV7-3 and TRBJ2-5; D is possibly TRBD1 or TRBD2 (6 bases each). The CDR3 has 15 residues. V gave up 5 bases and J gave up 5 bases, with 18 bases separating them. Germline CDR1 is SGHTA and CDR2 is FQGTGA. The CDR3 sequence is CASSLGGQGFETQYF. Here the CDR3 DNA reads TGTGCCAGCAGCCTGGGGGGACAAGGGTTCGAGACCCAGTACTTC.

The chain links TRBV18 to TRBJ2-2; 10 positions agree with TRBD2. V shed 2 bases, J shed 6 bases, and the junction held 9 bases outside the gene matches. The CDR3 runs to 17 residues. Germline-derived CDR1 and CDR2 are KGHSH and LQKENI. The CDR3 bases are TGTGCCAGCTCACCATCTAGCGGGAGACCGCGGGCCGGGGAGCTGTTTTTT. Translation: CASSPSSGRPRAGELFF.

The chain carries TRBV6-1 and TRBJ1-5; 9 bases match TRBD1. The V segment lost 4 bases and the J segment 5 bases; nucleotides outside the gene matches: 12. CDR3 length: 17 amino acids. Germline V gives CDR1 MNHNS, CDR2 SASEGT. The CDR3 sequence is CASSVRQGVFFDQPQHF. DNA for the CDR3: TGTGCCAGCAGTGTTCGACAGGGGGTGTTCTTCGATCAGCCCCAGCATTTT.

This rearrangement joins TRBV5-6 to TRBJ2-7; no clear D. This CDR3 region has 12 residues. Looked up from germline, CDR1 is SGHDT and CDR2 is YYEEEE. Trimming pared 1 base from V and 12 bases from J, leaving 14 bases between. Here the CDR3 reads CASSLIGFSTYF. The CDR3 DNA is TGTGCCAGCAGCTTGATTGGATTCTCCACGTACTTC.